Shown below are 20 T cell receptor beta chains from a single sample sequenced in a study of identical twins. TCRdb redid the calling of the 5' RACE reads with MiXCR, one entry per CDR3 protein. The sample holds around 450,000 distinct CDR3 sequences, approximately 14% seen once. These data were likewise used in another study, on yellow fever vaccine responses in identical twins.

Sequences were obtained from CD4+ T cells sorted from blood. The receptor set was obtained from a woman under 30 in good health.

The J gene is TRBJ2-1, the V gene TRBV5-1, with TRBD2 matching 8 bases. The CDR3 is 17 residues long. Germline CDR1 SGHRS, CDR2 YFSETQ. The trim removed 0 bases at V and 5 bases at J, leaving 10 bases unmatched. The CDR3 DNA reads TGCGCCAGCAGCTTGGAGGACGGGACTAGTGTGAACAATGAGCAGTTCTTC. This codes for CASSLEDGTSVNNEQFF.

This clonotype was observed at least ten times. The V and J genes are TRBV20-1 and TRBJ2-1, with TRBD2 identical over 10 bases. The CDR3 consists of 14 residues. The V gene end was trimmed by 5 bases and the J gene end by 2 bases; junction bases not matched to a gene: 3. Germline V gene data show CDR1 as DFQATT and CDR2 as SNEGSKA (reference sequence). For the CDR3, the DNA is TGCAGTGCTCTTAGCGGGAGGACCTACAATGAGCAGTTCTTC. Encoded protein: CSALSGRTYNEQFF.

This clonotype came up many times. J is TRBJ2-5 and V is TRBV28; maybe TRBD2 (6 bases). Germline V CDR1 and CDR2: MDHEN, SYDVKM. V was trimmed by 0 bases and J by 2 bases, leaving 10 bases between them. CDR3 length equals 15 residues. The CDR3 DNA sequence: TGTGCCAGCAGTTTATGGGGGCGGGGACAAGAGACCCAGTACTTC. Protein product: CASSLWGRGQETQYF.

The chain carries TRBV20-1 and TRBJ2-5; 9 nucleotides align to TRBD2. V shed 0 bases, J shed 5 bases, and the junction held 13 bases outside the gene matches. The germline CDR1 and CDR2 sequences are DFQATT and SNEGSKA (reference sequence). CDR3 length: 17 amino acids. DNA of the CDR3: TGCAGTGCTAGAGAGCGGGAGGGCCCTCGAGGGGGCGAGACCCAGTACTTC. Residues: CSAREREGPRGGETQYF.

J is TRBJ1-2 and V is TRBV10-3; D possibly corresponds to TRBD1 (5 bases). The CDR3 extends over 14 amino acids. Between the trimmed V and J ends, which lost 3 bases and 4 bases, there was a span of 12 bases. Germline V gives CDR1 ENHRY, CDR2 SYGVKD. CDR3 region: CAISDSGGTYGYTF. The CDR3 region has the DNA TGTGCCATCAGTGATTCAGGAGGGACCTATGGCTACACCTTC.

The chain combines TRBV7-2 with TRBJ1-4; D not certain. V lost 2 bases to trimming and J lost 5 bases, with 12 bases between them. This CDR3 region has 15 residues. The germline gives CDR1 SGHTA, CDR2 FQGNSA. The CDR3 loop is CASSLFSQSNEKLFF. The CDR3, as DNA: TGTGCCAGCAGCTTATTCAGCCAGTCAAATGAAAAACTGTTTTTT.

There are a few counts of this clonotype. This rearrangement joins TRBV5-1 to TRBJ1-5; 7 nucleotides match TRBD1. The CDR3 totals 15 residues. The V and J ends lost 0 bases and 4 bases, in that order; junction bases with no gene match: 4. Per the germline V gene, CDR1 is SGHRS and CDR2 is YFSETQ. The CDR3 protein is CASSLDGDRNQPQHF. The CDR3 DNA reads TGCGCCAGCAGCTTGGATGGGGACAGAAATCAGCCCCAGCATTTT. The full variable domain, completed using reference TRBV5-1 and TRBJ1-5, is KAGVTQTPRYLIKTRGQQVTLSCSPISGHRSVSWYQQTPGQGLQFLFEYFSETQRNKGNFPGRFSGRQFSNSRSEMNVSTLELGDSALYLCASSLDGDRNQPQHFGDGTRLSIL.

The rearrangement joins TRBV10-3 to TRBJ2-3, with unresolved D. This CDR3 is built from 13 residues. Germline V CDR1 and CDR2: ENHRY, SYGVKD. Trimming removed 4 bases from V and 1 base from J, with 6 bases in between. CDR3 bases: TGTGCCATCAGTGGACCGGGCACAGATACGCAGTATTTT. This codes for CAISGPGTDTQYF.

This rearrangement joins TRBV19 to TRBJ2-1; 7 bases agree with TRBD2. The CDR3 is 15 residues long. The germline V gene has CDR1 LNHDA and CDR2 SQIVND (reference sequence). The trim removed 3 bases at V and 4 bases at J, leaving 6 bases unmatched. The CDR3 bases are TGTGCCAGTAGTATTCTGGGGGAGGGATACAATGAGCAGTTCTTC. Protein sequence: CASSILGEGYNEQFF.

The chain links TRBV29-1 to TRBJ2-2, with 10 nucleotides matching TRBD1. Germline V gene sequence: CDR1 SQVTM, CDR2 ANQGSEA. The ends lost 5 bases at V and 3 bases at J; junction bases unmatched: 12. There are 17 residues in the CDR3. CDR3 in amino acids: CSVSPLKTGGDTGELFF. CDR3 bases: TGCAGCGTTTCCCCCCTGAAGACAGGGGGCGACACCGGGGAGCTGTTTTTT.

The chain recombines TRBV27 with TRBJ1-5; no clear D. Trimming removed 2 bases at V and 2 bases at J, with 13 bases between. The germline gives CDR1 MNHEY, CDR2 SMNVEV (reference sequence). The CDR3 has 16 amino acids. The CDR3 DNA is TGTGCCAGCAGTTTAGAAGGGTGGGTGGGCAATCAGCCCCAGCATTTT. Its protein product is CASSLEGWVGNQPQHF.

A few counts support this clonotype. The V gene is TRBV7-2, the J gene TRBJ2-1, with TRBD2 matching 8 bases. The CDR3 consists of 15 residues. The V and J ends lost 10 bases and 4 bases, in that order; junction bases with no gene match: 12. CDR1 and CDR2 (germline): SGHTA, FQGNSA. CDR3 loop: CATLLGLAGYNEQFF. DNA of the CDR3: TGTGCCACCCTACTCGGGCTAGCGGGTTACAATGAGCAGTTCTTC.

The chain joins TRBV6-1 to TRBJ2-7; TRBD1 aligns across 7 bases. This CDR3 spans 15 amino acids. J gave up 0 bases and V 6 bases, and 8 bases lay outside the gene matches. In germline, CDR1 is MNHNS, CDR2 SASEGT. CDR3 nucleotides: TGTGCCAGCAGACGAGACAGGGACCCCTCCTACGAGCAGTACTTC. It translates to CASRRDRDPSYEQYF.

At least ten counts were recorded for this clonotype. V usage is TRBV12-3 or TRBV12-4 and J usage is TRBJ2-1; D uncertain. CDR3 length: 11 amino acids. Between the trimmed V and J ends, which lost 10 bases and 4 bases, there was a span of 8 bases. The CDR3 loop is CATDKYNEQFF. As DNA, the CDR3 is TGTGCCACCGACAAGTACAATGAGCAGTTCTTC.

This clonotype was observed a handful of times. The V call is TRBV2, the J call TRBJ1-4; D is uncertain. The CDR3 covers 12 residues. Trimming removed 7 bases from V and 5 bases from J, with 8 bases in between. Germline lookup yields CDR1 SNHLY and CDR2 FYNNEI. This CDR3 reads CASTQSNEKLFF. In DNA form, the CDR3 reads TGTGCCAGCACCCAGAGCAATGAAAAACTGTTTTTT.

This clonotype was observed a handful of times. The genes are TRBV11-2 and TRBJ1-6; no reliable D call. The CDR3 spans 13 residues. The V end was cut by 4 bases, the J end by 10 bases, with 11 bases between. Germline V gene sequence: CDR1 SGHAT, CDR2 FQNNGV. For the CDR3, the DNA is TGTGCCAGCAGCTCCCAATACCGATCACCCCTCCACTTT. Translating it yields CASSSQYRSPLHF.

This rearrangement joins TRBV5-5 to TRBJ2-3; a possible D gene is TRBD2 (6 bases). V lost 4 bases and J lost 3, with 9 bases in between. Germline V gene lookup returns CDR1 SGHKS and CDR2 YYEKEE (reference sequence). The CDR3 loop spans 13 amino acids. The CDR3 sequence is CASSRGITDTQYF. DNA for the CDR3: TGTGCCAGCAGCCGCGGGATTACAGATACGCAGTATTTT.

This clonotype was detected a few times. The chain joins TRBV12-5 to TRBJ1-1, with 9 nucleotides matching TRBD1. This CDR3 has 14 amino acids. The J segment lost 4 bases and the V segment lost 5 bases, leaving 5 bases of the junction unmatched. Germline CDR1 LGHNT, CDR2 FRNRAP. The chain's CDR3 is CASGPDRGGTEAFF. CDR3 nucleotides: TGTGCTAGTGGTCCGGACAGGGGTGGCACTGAAGCTTTCTTT.

The gene calls are TRBV12-3 or TRBV12-4 and TRBJ1-1; D uncertain. The CDR3 spans 12 residues. Trimming took 5 bases from V and 10 from J, leaving 14 bases between them. Here the CDR3 DNA reads TGTGCCAGCAGTCGAGCAGGTTCGGGAGCTTTCTTT. Protein sequence: CASSRAGSGAFF.

This clonotype was seen a handful of times. The gene calls are TRBV11-1 and TRBJ1-2, with no clear D. Trimming took 2 bases from V and 6 from J, leaving 16 bases between them. Germline V CDR1 and CDR2: SGHAT, FQDESV (reference sequence). This CDR3 spans 15 amino acids. The CDR3 sequence is CASSLSGVNLDGYTF. The CDR3 DNA reads TGTGCCAGCAGCTTAAGTGGGGTAAACCTGGATGGCTACACCTTC.